The 28 T cell receptor beta chains given below trace back to one sample, sequenced in a study of cytomegalovirus exposure and HLA in healthy donors. The PCR ran on 60 Vbeta and 13 Jbeta primers. Data came from immunoSEQ multiplex PCR; TCRdb stores just in-frame clones and leaves some out. This table has about 150,000 clones, approximately 84% appearing once. Sequencing input: PBMCs. The receptors here all came from a woman aged 18 to 35 in good health and CMV-seronegative.

The chain recombines TRBV29-1 with TRBJ2-3; TRBD1 is a possible D gene (5 bases). The CDR3 is 14 residues long. Germline lookup yields CDR1 SQVTM and CDR2 ANQGSEA. V was cut by 5 bases and J by 0 bases, with 12 bases left in between. The CDR3 bases are TGCAGCGTTCTGGGGCAGCGCAGCACAGATACGCAGTATTTT. This translates into CSVLGQRSTDTQYF.

This chain links TRBV7-2 with TRBJ2-7, with D uncertain. V was shortened by 5 bases and J by 6 bases, with 8 bases between the two germline ends. CDR3 length: 11 amino acids. Germline CDR1 reads SGHTA; CDR2 reads FQGNSA. The chain's CDR3 is CASSRTSEQYF. As DNA, the CDR3 is TGTGCCAGCAGCCGTACATCCGAGCAGTACTTC. The full variable domain, completed using reference TRBV7-2 and TRBJ2-7, is GAGVSQSPSNKVTEKGKDVELRCDPISGHTALYWYRQSLGQGLEFLIYFQGNSAPDKSGLPSDRFSAERTGGSVSTLTIQRTQQEDSAVYLCASSRTSEQYFGPGTRLTVT.

The chain links TRBV7-8 to TRBJ1-5, with 11 bases fitting TRBD1. J gave up 2 bases and V 3 bases, and 9 bases lay outside the gene matches. Germline lookup yields CDR1 SGHVS and CDR2 FQNEAQ. The CDR3 loop spans 18 amino acids. The CDR3 loop reads CASSFLDRGLSGNQPQHF. The CDR3 nucleotides are TGTGCCAGCAGCTTTTTGGACAGGGGGCTTAGCGGCAATCAGCCCCAGCATTTT.

The chain uses TRBV7-9 and TRBJ1-3; D is unclear. V was shortened by 2 bases and J by 4 bases, with 9 bases between the two germline ends. Germline CDR1 reads SEHNR; CDR2 reads FQNEAQ (reference sequence). The CDR3 has 14 amino acids. Here the CDR3 reads CASSLTGSGNTIYF. The CDR3 region has the DNA TGTGCCAGCAGCTTAACCGGGAGCGGAAACACCATATATTTT.

The V and J genes are TRBV25-1 and TRBJ1-1; 9 bases fit TRBD1. Germline V gene data show CDR1 as MGHDK and CDR2 as SYGVNS. The CDR3 has 15 residues. The V and J ends lost 7 bases and 5 bases, in that order; junction bases with no gene match: 11. The CDR3 nucleotides read TGTGCCAGCAAGTCCCCGGGACAGGGCAGGACTGAAGCTTTCTTT. Translated: CASKSPGQGRTEAFF.

In this sample, this clone turned up once. The rearrangement links TRBV18 to TRBJ2-3, with D maybe TRBD1 (6 bases). V lost 5 bases to trimming and J lost 0 bases, with 12 bases between them. Germline CDR1 is KGHSH and CDR2 is LQKENI. This CDR3 has 15 amino acids. As DNA, the CDR3 is TGTGCCAGCTCAGGACAGCACATCAGCACAGATACGCAGTATTTT. As protein: CASSGQHISTDTQYF.

This clone was seen a few times. The chain employs TRBV4-1 and TRBJ2-7; the D gene is possibly TRBD2 (6 bases). CDR1 is MGHRA, CDR2 YSYEKL, per germline. V was trimmed by 4 bases and J by 2 bases, leaving 21 bases between them. The CDR3 extends over 17 amino acids. The CDR3 region is CASSPINFVGGTYEQYF. The DNA of the CDR3 is TGCGCCAGCAGCCCTATTAACTTTGTGGGAGGTACCTACGAGCAGTACTTC.

V gene TRBV9 combines with J gene TRBJ1-4; D is possibly TRBD1 (6 bases). The length of the CDR3 is 13 residues. The V and J ends lost 3 bases and 6 bases respectively, with 9 bases between them. Per germline, CDR1 SGDLS and CDR2 YYNGEE. The CDR3 sequence is CASSAGVDEKLFF. CDR3 coding DNA: TGTGCCAGCAGCGCAGGGGTTGATGAAAAACTGTTTTTT.

J is TRBJ1-5 and V is TRBV28, with 9 bases that match TRBD1. The CDR3 runs 15 residues. V shed 2 bases, J shed 3 bases, and the junction held 2 bases outside the gene matches. Germline lookup yields CDR1 MDHEN and CDR2 SYDVKM. DNA of the CDR3: TGTGCCAGCAGTTTAGGGACAGGGCTCAATCAGCCCCAGCATTTT. Encoded protein: CASSLGTGLNQPQHF. Supplemented by reference TRBV28 and TRBJ1-5, the full variable domain reads DVKVTQSSRYLVKRTGEKVFLECVQDMDHENMFWYRQDPGLGLRLIYFSYDVKMKEKGDIPEGYSVSREKKERFSLILESASTNQTSMYLCASSLGTGLNQPQHFGDGTRLSIL.

This clone was counted a single time. The genes are TRBV4-2 and TRBJ2-1; TRBD2 agrees at 7 bases. Trimming at V came to 7 bases and at J to 5 bases, leaving 11 bases not matched to a gene. The length of the CDR3 is 15 residues. Germline CDR1 LGHNA, CDR2 YNFKEQ. CDR3 sequence: CASKNRDYGNNEQFF. The DNA of the CDR3 is TGTGCCAGCAAAAACCGGGACTATGGGAACAATGAGCAGTTCTTC.

J is TRBJ2-3 and V is TRBV7-3; possibly TRBD2 for D (5 bases). Germline CDR1 and CDR2: SGHTA and FQGTGA. V lost 5 bases and J lost 0, with 12 bases in between. This CDR3 spans 15 amino acids. The DNA of the CDR3 is TGTGCCAGCAGCGGCAGCGGTAGAAGCACAGATACGCAGTATTTT. This sequence encodes CASSGSGRSTDTQYF. Drawing the rest from reference TRBV7-3 and TRBJ2-3, the complete variable domain is GAGVSQTPSNKVTEKGKYVELRCDPISGHTALYWYRQSLGQGPEFLIYFQGTGAADDSGLPNDRFFAVRPEGSVSTLKIQRTERGDSAVYLCASSGSGRSTDTQYFGPGTRLTVL.

The chain has TRBV6-6 and TRBJ2-5; 7 nucleotides line up with TRBD2. V lost 2 bases, J lost 7 bases, and 10 bases stayed unmatched. The CDR3 spans 15 residues. The V gene's germline CDR1 is MNHNY and CDR2 SVGAGI (reference sequence). Here the CDR3 reads CASSYEGLAAGTQYF. Written as DNA, the CDR3 is TGTGCCAGCAGTTACGAGGGGCTAGCGGCTGGGACCCAGTACTTC.

The chain is built from TRBV4-3 and TRBJ2-5; 10 bases align to TRBD2. The CDR3 totals 16 residues. J gave up 1 base and V 0 bases, and 2 bases lay outside the gene matches. The V gene's germline CDR1 is LGHNA and CDR2 YSLEER. The CDR3 DNA follows: TGCGCCAGCAGCCAAGAACTAGCGGGGACCCAAGAGACCCAGTACTTC. Its protein is CASSQELAGTQETQYF.

The chain uses TRBV28 and TRBJ2-4; the D gene is possibly TRBD1 (5 bases). Germline values: CDR1 MDHEN, CDR2 SYDVKM. The length of the CDR3 is 17 residues. The V and J ends lost 0 bases and 2 bases respectively, with 14 bases between them. CDR3 amino acids: CASSLWGQGQTKNIQYF. The CDR3 DNA is TGTGCCAGCAGTTTATGGGGTCAGGGCCAGACCAAAAACATTCAGTACTTC.

This clone showed up just a few times. The chain combines TRBV6-5 with TRBJ2-7; D is unclear. Germline V CDR1 and CDR2: MNHEY, SVGAGI. This CDR3 spans 14 amino acids. Deletions cut 0 bases from V and 3 bases from J, with 9 bases between. CDR3 in DNA: TGTGCCAGCAGTTACTCGATACAGTTCTACGAGCAGTACTTC. This translates into CASSYSIQFYEQYF.

With respect to this clone: At the DNA level, this CDR3 is encoded by other sequences in the same sample as well. The chain uses TRBV9 and TRBJ1-5; 7 bases agree with TRBD1. The V gene's germline CDR1 is SGDLS and CDR2 YYNGEE. Trimming removed 3 bases from V and 5 bases from J; junction bases left unmatched: 5. The CDR3 consists of 14 residues. As DNA, the CDR3 is TGTGCCAGCAGCGCCGGCAGGGGGGATCAGCCCCAGCATTTT. The encoded protein is CASSAGRGDQPQHF.

The V call is TRBV5-1, the J call TRBJ1-1, with 8 positions matching TRBD1. There are 17 residues in the CDR3. With V trimmed by 1 base and J by 0 bases, 8 bases remained unmatched. Germline V gives CDR1 SGHRS, CDR2 YFSETQ. The CDR3 DNA sequence: TGCGCCAGCAGCTTGCCCAGGGGGCAACGGATGAACACTGAAGCTTTCTTT. Encoded protein: CASSLPRGQRMNTEAFF. The whole variable domain, filled in from reference TRBV5-1 and TRBJ1-1, reads KAGVTQTPRYLIKTRGQQVTLSCSPISGHRSVSWYQQTPGQGLQFLFEYFSETQRNKGNFPGRFSGRQFSNSRSEMNVSTLELGDSALYLCASSLPRGQRMNTEAFFGQGTRLTVV.

V usage is TRBV30 and J usage is TRBJ2-5, with 9 nucleotides matching TRBD2. The CDR3 loop spans 13 amino acids. V shed 4 bases and J 6 bases; nucleotides not matched to a gene: 6. Germline-derived CDR1 and CDR2 are GTSNPN and SVGIG (reference sequence). In DNA, the CDR3 is TGTGCCTGGACTAGCGGGACCGGGAAGACCCAGTACTTC. Amino acids: CAWTSGTGKTQYF.

The rearrangement uses TRBV6-1 and TRBJ2-1, with 7 bases matching TRBD2. The CDR3 extends over 14 amino acids. The trim removed 6 bases at V and 10 bases at J, leaving 12 bases unmatched. The V gene's germline CDR1 is MNHNS and CDR2 SASEGT. As DNA, the CDR3 is TGTGCCAGCAGCCCGAGGGACGGGCGGGGGGAGCAGTTCTTC. Amino acids: CASSPRDGRGEQFF.

This clone was found once. This rearrangement joins TRBV28 to TRBJ1-3, with 7 bases identical to TRBD1. The length of the CDR3 is 14 residues. V was clipped by 5 bases and J by 8 bases; unmatched bases: 9. The germline gives CDR1 MDHEN, CDR2 SYDVKM. CDR3 region: CASSTPDREDTIYF. CDR3 DNA sequence: TGTGCCAGCAGTACCCCTGACAGGGAGGACACCATATATTTT.

The chain employs TRBV19 and TRBJ2-1, with 9 bases lining up with TRBD1. This CDR3 has 15 residues. Trimming removed 6 bases from V and 5 bases from J; junction bases left unmatched: 8. Germline-derived CDR1 and CDR2 are LNHDA and SQIVND (reference sequence). The CDR3 region is CASSKRTGDNNEQFF. In DNA, the CDR3 is TGTGCCAGTAGCAAGAGGACAGGGGACAACAATGAGCAGTTCTTC.

The V call is TRBV9, the J call TRBJ2-1, with 7 bases fitting TRBD1. After removal of 0 bases from V and 0 bases from J, the junction contained 3 bases not matched to a gene. The CDR3 length is 16 residues. Per the germline V gene, CDR1 is SGDLS and CDR2 is YYNGEE. The CDR3 region is CASSVVDRRSYNEQFF. The CDR3 coding sequence is TGTGCCAGCAGCGTAGTGGACAGGCGCTCCTACAATGAGCAGTTCTTC.

The genes are TRBV2 and TRBJ2-7; 9 bases map to TRBD1. The CDR3 totals 14 residues. Germline V gene lookup returns CDR1 SNHLY and CDR2 FYNNEI. Losses at the gene ends were 6 bases for V and 1 base for J; bases not matched to a gene: 4. The CDR3 region is CASRGQGWSYEQYF. CDR3 DNA: TGTGCCAGCAGGGGACAGGGTTGGTCCTACGAGCAGTACTTC. The whole variable domain, remainder taken from reference TRBV2 and TRBJ2-7, is EPEVTQTPSHQVTQMGQEVILRCVPISNHLYFYWYRQILGQKVEFLVSFYNNEISEKSEIFDDQFSVERPDGSNFTLKIRSTKLEDSAMYFCASRGQGWSYEQYFGPGTRLTVT.

V usage is TRBV4-1 and J usage is TRBJ1-5, with D tentatively TRBD1 (6 bases). Between the trimmed V and J ends, which lost 0 bases and 7 bases, there was a span of 13 bases. There are 15 residues in the CDR3. Germline lookup yields CDR1 MGHRA and CDR2 YSYEKL. CDR3 DNA: TGCGCCAGCAGCCAAGAGGGGCAGGGGTGGCAGCCCCAGCATTTT. Translation: CASSQEGQGWQPQHF.

This clone was picked up one time. This chain joins TRBV4-3 and TRBJ2-1; TRBD1 matches at 10 bases. The CDR3 loop spans 17 amino acids. Trimming took 2 bases from V and 5 from J; bases not matched to a gene: 9. Looked up from germline, CDR1 is LGHNA and CDR2 is YSLEER. The CDR3 nucleotides read TGCGCCAGCAGCCAAAGCCGTCCCGGGACAGGGGACAATGAGCAGTTCTTC. This codes for CASSQSRPGTGDNEQFF.

The chain links TRBV9 to TRBJ1-2; D remains ambiguous. Germline-derived CDR1 and CDR2 are SGDLS and YYNGEE. The CDR3 consists of 14 residues. The V and J ends lost 0 bases and 1 base respectively, with 7 bases between them. The CDR3 sequence: CASSVAPYNYGYTF. The CDR3, as DNA: TGTGCCAGCAGCGTAGCTCCGTATAACTATGGCTACACCTTC.

The sample holds many counts of this clone. The J gene is TRBJ1-4, the V gene TRBV4-3, with 7 bases lining up with TRBD1. The V and J ends lost 3 bases and 3 bases, in that order; junction bases with no gene match: 4. In germline, CDR1 is LGHNA, CDR2 YSLEER. The length of the CDR3 is 15 residues. CDR3 sequence reads: CASSQSTGPNEKLFF. For the CDR3, the DNA is TGCGCCAGCAGCCAGTCGACAGGGCCTAATGAAAAACTGTTTTTT.

The rearrangement joins TRBV7-2 to TRBJ2-5; 7 bases map to TRBD1. The V segment lost 5 bases and the J segment 5 bases; nucleotides outside the gene matches: 8. The germline CDR1 and CDR2 sequences are SGHTA and FQGNSA. The CDR3 loop spans 14 amino acids. The CDR3 loop is CASSQGERGETQYF. The CDR3 nucleotides read TGTGCCAGCAGCCAGGGGGAGAGGGGGGAGACCCAGTACTTC.